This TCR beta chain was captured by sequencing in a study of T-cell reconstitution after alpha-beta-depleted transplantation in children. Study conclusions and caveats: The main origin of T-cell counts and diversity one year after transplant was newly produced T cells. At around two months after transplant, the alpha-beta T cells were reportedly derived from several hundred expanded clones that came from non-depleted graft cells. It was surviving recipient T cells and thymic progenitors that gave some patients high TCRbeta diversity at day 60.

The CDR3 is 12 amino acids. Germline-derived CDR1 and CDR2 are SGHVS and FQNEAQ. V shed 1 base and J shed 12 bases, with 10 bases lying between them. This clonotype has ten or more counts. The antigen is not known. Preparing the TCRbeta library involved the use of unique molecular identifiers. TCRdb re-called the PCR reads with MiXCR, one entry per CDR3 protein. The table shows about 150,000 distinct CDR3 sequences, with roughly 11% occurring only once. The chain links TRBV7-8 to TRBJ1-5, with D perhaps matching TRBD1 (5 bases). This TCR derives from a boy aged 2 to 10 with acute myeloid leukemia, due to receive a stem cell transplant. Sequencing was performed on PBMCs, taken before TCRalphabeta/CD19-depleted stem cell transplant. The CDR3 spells CASSLGGQDQHF. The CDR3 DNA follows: TGTGCCAGCAGCTTAGGAGGACAAGACCAGCATTTT.